This T cell receptor (beta chain) is from a study of OX40 agonist ivuxolimab in advanced cancers. CDR3 length: 15 amino acids. The J segment lost 8 bases and the V segment lost 4 bases, leaving 8 bases of the junction unmatched. Germline V lookup: CDR1 SSHAT, CDR2 FNYEAQ (reference sequence). The method was immunoSEQ multiplex PCR; TCRdb's version includes in-frame clones alone and lacks a portion of them. The repertoire includes just under 20,000 clones, roughly 82% of them detected once, and 3.1% sits in the top ten. Sequencing was performed on CD4+ or CD8+ T cells sorted from blood, taken in a trial of the OX40 agonist ivuxolimab. The clonotype was recovered from an adult with an advanced solid tumor such as melanoma, head and neck, liver or kidney cancer. This rearrangement joins TRBV7-7 to TRBJ2-2; 9 nucleotides agree with TRBD1. As DNA, the CDR3 is TGTGCCAGCAGCTCTTACAGGGGGCGCTTAGGGGAGCTGTTTTTT. Protein product: CASSSYRGRLGELFF.